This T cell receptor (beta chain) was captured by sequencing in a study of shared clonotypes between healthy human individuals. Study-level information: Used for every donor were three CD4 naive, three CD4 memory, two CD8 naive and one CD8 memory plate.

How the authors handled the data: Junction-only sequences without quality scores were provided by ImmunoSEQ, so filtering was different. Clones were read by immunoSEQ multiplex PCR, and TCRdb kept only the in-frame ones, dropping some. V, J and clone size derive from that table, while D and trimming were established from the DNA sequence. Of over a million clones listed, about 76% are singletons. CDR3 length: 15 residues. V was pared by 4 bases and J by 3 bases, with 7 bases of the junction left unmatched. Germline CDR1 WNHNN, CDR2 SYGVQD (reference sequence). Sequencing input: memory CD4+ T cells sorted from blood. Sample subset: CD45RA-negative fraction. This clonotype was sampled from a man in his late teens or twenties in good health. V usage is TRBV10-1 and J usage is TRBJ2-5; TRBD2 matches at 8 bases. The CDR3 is CASSAGRAGEETQYF. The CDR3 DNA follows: TGCGCCAGCAGTGCGGGTCGAGCGGGAGAAGAGACCCAGTACTTC.